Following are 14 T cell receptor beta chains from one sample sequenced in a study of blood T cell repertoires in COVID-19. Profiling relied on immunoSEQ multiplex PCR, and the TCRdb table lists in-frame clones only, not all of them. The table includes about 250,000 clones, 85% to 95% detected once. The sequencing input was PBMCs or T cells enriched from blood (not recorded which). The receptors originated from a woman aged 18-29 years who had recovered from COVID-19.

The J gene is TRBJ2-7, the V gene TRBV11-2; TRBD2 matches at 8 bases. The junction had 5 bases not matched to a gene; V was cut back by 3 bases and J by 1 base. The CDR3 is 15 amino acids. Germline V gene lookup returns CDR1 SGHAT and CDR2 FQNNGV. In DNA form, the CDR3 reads TGTGCCAGCAGCTTCATGGCGGGAGGTTCCTACGAGCAGTACTTC. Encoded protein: CASSFMAGGSYEQYF.

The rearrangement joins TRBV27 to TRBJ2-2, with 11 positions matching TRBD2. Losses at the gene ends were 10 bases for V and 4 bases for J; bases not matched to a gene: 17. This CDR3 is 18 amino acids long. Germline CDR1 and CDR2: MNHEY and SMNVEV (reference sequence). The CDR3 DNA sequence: TGTGCCACCCAGGGTTGGGTAGCGGGGGGGCCGGGCACCGGGGAGCTGTTTTTT. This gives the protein CATQGWVAGGPGTGELFF.

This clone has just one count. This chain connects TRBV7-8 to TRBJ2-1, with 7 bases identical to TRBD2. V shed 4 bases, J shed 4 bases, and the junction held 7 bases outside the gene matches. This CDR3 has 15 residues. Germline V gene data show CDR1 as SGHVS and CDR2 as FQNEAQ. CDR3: CASSSDSGPYNEQFF. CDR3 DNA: TGTGCCAGCAGCTCCGATAGCGGGCCATACAATGAGCAGTTCTTC.

The CDR3, as DNA: TGCGCCAGCAGTGAGTCCACTAGCGGGACGCATACGCAGTATTTT. This gives the protein CASSESTSGTHTQYF. This chain joins TRBV10-1 and TRBJ2-3, with 10 bases lining up with TRBD2. Trimming cost V 0 bases and J 7 bases; bases outside gene matches: 4. CDR1 and CDR2 from the germline V gene are WNHNN and SYGVQD (reference sequence). CDR3 length: 15 amino acids.

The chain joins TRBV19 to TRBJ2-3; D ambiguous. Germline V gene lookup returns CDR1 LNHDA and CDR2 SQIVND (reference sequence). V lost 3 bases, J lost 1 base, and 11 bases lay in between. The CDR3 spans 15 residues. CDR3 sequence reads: CASSISRGGTDTQYF. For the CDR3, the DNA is TGTGCCAGTAGTATCTCTCGCGGAGGCACAGATACGCAGTATTTT.

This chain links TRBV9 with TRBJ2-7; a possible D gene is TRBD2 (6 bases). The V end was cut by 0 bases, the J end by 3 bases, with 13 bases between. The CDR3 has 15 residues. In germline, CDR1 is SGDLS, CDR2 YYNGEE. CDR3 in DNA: TGTGCCAGCAGCGTAGAGTGGGAGGCTATCTACGAGCAGTACTTC. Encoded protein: CASSVEWEAIYEQYF.

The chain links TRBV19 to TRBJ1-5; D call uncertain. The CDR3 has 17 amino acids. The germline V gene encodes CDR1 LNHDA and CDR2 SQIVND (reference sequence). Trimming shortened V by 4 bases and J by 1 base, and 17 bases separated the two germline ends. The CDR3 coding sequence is TGTGCCAGTAGTAATCCGCAACGAGTCGAGAGCAATCAGCCCCAGCATTTT. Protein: CASSNPQRVESNQPQHF.

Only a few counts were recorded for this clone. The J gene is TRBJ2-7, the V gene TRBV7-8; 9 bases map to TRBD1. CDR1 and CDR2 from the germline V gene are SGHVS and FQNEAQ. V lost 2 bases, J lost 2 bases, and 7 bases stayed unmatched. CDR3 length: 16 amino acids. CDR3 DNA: TGTGCCAGCAGCTTAATTCGGGACAGGGACGCCTACGAGCAGTACTTC. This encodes CASSLIRDRDAYEQYF.

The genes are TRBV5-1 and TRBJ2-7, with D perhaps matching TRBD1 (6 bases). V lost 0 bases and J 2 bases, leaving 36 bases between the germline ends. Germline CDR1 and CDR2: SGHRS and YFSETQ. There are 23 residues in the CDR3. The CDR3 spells CASSLGDRSYRDHVSDPTYEQYF. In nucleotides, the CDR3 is TGCGCCAGCAGCTTGGGGGATCGATCTTACAGGGATCACGTTTCCGACCCTACCTACGAGCAGTACTTC.

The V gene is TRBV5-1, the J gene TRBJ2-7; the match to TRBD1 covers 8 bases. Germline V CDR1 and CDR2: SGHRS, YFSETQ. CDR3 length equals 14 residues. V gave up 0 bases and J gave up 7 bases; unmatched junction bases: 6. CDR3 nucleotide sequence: TGCGCCAGCAGCTTGGAGGGGACAGGTATAGAGCAGTACTTC. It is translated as CASSLEGTGIEQYF.

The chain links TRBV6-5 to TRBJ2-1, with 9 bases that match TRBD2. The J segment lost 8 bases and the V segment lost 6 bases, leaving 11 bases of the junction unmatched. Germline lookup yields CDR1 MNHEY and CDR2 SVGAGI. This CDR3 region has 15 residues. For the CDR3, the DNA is TGTGCCAGCAGCCCCCTTGCGGGAGGGCCCCATGAGCAGTTCTTC. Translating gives CASSPLAGGPHEQFF.

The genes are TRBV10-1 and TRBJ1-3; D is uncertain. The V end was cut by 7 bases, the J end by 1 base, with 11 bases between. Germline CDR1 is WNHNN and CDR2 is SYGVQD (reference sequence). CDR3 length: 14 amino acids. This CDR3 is CASTPTLSGNTIYF. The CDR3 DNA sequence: TGCGCCAGCACCCCGACACTGTCTGGAAACACCATATATTTT.

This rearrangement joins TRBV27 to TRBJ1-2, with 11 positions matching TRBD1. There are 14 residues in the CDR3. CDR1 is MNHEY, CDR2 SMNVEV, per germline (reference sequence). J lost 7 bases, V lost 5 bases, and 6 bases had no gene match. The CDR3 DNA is TGTGCCAGCAGTCCCGGACAGGGGGCGGTTGGCTACACCTTC. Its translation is CASSPGQGAVGYTF.

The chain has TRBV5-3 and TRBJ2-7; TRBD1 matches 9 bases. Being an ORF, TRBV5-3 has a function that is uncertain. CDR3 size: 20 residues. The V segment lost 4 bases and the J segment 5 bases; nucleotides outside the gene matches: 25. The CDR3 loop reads CARSAVPGQGNGEGLHEQYF. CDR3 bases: TGTGCCAGAAGCGCCGTTCCGGGACAGGGAAACGGTGAGGGCCTCCACGAGCAGTACTTC.